A selection of T cell receptor beta chains follows, all from one sample in a study of CD8+CD57+ T cells in acquired aplastic anemia. MiXCR was run by TCRdb on the reads, yielding one entry per CDR3 protein. The sample carries 100,000 to 150,000 distinct CDR3 sequences, 48% recorded once. Sequenced input: sorted CD4+, CD8+, or CD8+CD57+ T cells (not recorded which) from PBMCs. The receptors originated from a human donor in good health, serving as a control. Each CDR3 is given with its conserved first and last residue. D genes are given only for firm matches. Clone sizes are given selectively: once, few, many, or a class where the clone is expanded.

V gene	clone size	J gene	D gene	CDR3 DNA	CDR3 protein
TRBV10-3	.	TRBJ2-4	TRBD1	TGTGCCACCAGTGAGTTGAGCAGGACAGGGGTAGACATTCAGTACTTC	CATSELSRTGVDIQYF
TRBV20-1	.	TRBJ1-2	.	TGCAGTGTCCCACACCCACAGTTAGCCAACTATGGCTACACCTTC	CSVPHPQLANYGYTF
TRBV7-2	.	TRBJ1-6	.	TGTGCCAGCAGCTTAGCAAATTCACCCCTCCACTTT	CASSLANSPLHF
TRBV5-1	many	TRBJ2-5	TRBD2	TGCGCCAGCAGCTTGATGAGCGGGGGGCTTAAAGAGACCCAGTACTTC	CASSLMSGGLKETQYF
TRBV11-3	many	TRBJ2-2	.	TGTGCCAGCAGGGGAACGGGGAGCGGGGAGCTGTTTTTT	CASRGTGSGELFF
TRBV29-1	.	TRBJ2-7	TRBD1	TGCGGCAGTCCCGGACAGGATTCCTACGGGCAGTACTTC	CGSPGQDSYGQYF
TRBV6-1	many	TRBJ1-2	TRBD1	TGTGCCAGCAGTCTTACGGCGCAGGGGGCAAACTATGGCTACACCTTC	CASSLTAQGANYGYTF
TRBV2	.	TRBJ1-3	.	TGTGCCAGCTGCGGGCAGGGCCTCCCTGGAAACACCATATATTTT	CASCGQGLPGNTIYF
TRBV6-1	.	TRBJ1-1	TRBD1	TGTGCCAGCAGTGAAGCAGGACAGGGTTTCACTGAAGCTTTCTTT	CASSEAGQGFTEAFF
TRBV19	many	TRBJ1-2	TRBD1	TGTGCCAGTAGGGCCGGGACAGTGGGAAACTATGGCTACACCTTC	CASRAGTVGNYGYTF
TRBV5-6	many	TRBJ1-2	.	TGTGCCAGCAGCGGCTACGTCCCTCACCCGACTGACTATGGCTACACCTTC	CASSGYVPHPTDYGYTF
TRBV4-1	.	TRBJ2-3	.	TGCGCCAGCAGCCAAGATCCGGGAGATACGCAGTATTTT	CASSQDPGDTQYF
TRBV25-1	.	TRBJ2-5	TRBD2	TGTGCCAGCAGTGGTAGCGGGAGGGGAGAGACCCAGTACTTC	CASSGSGRGETQYF
TRBV7-2	many	TRBJ2-5	.	TGTGCCAGCAGCTTAGCGTCGACCGTCCCCCAAGAGACCCAGTACTTC	CASSLASTVPQETQYF
TRBV12-3/TRBV12-4	.	TRBJ2-3	.	TGTGCCAGCAGTGGCCAACAGGGTGTTAGCACAGATACGCAGTATTTT	CASSGQQGVSTDTQYF
TRBV20-1	many	TRBJ2-3	.	TGCAGTGCTAGCTATAGAAGCACAGATACGCAGTATTTT	CSASYRSTDTQYF
TRBV7-2	.	TRBJ1-4	.	TGTGCCAGCAGCTTTCTGTTTTTT	CASSFLFF